This TCR beta chain was obtained from a study of shared clonotypes between healthy human individuals. This CDR3 has 16 residues. The J segment lost 0 bases and the V segment lost 6 bases, leaving 2 bases of the junction unmatched. Germline values: CDR1 MNHEY, CDR2 SMNVEV (reference sequence). Assay used: immunoSEQ multiplex PCR; TCRdb lists only in-frame clones, some missing. The table lists 2 million to 2.5 million clones, roughly 93% of them singletons. The chain combines TRBV27 with TRBJ2-1, with 13 bases identical to TRBD2. The receptor comes from a man between 18 and 29 years old in good health. Some clones in this sample may be carry-over from other donors' samples. Sequencing was performed on naive CD4+ T cells from PBMCs. The sample's subset: CD45RA+ positively selected. The CDR3 spells CASRLAGGSSYNEQFF. The CDR3 DNA reads TGTGCCAGCAGACTAGCGGGGGGGAGCTCCTACAATGAGCAGTTCTTC.